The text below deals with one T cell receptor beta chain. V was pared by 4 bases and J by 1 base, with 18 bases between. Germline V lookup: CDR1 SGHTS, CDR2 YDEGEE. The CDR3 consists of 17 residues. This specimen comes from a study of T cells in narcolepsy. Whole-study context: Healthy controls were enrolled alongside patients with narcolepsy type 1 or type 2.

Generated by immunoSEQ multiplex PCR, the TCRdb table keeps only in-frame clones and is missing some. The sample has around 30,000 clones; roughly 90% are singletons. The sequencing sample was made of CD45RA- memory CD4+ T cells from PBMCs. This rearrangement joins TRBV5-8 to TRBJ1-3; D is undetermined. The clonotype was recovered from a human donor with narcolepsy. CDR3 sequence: CASSQVGPGWSGNTIYF. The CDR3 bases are TGTGCCAGCAGCCAAGTAGGGCCGGGTTGGTCTGGAAACACCATATATTTT.